This T cell receptor (beta chain) was sequenced for a study of OX40 agonist ivuxolimab in advanced cancers. Findings and limits, study-wide: Normalized T-cell clonal expansion was also low in some nonresponders.

Note on this clone: The antigen is unknown.

Any history of autoimmune disease or systemic immunosuppression disqualified patients. Using immunoSEQ multiplex PCR, the repertoire was profiled, and TCRdb retains in-frame clones only, with some absent. The table records around 67,000 clones, 90% to 95% of them present only once. Germline V gene sequence: CDR1 SGHTS, CDR2 YDEGEE. The CDR3 extends over 17 amino acids. Trimming stripped 0 bases from V and 4 bases from J, with 18 bases between. The gene calls are TRBV5-8 and TRBJ2-3; perhaps D is TRBD1 or TRBD2 (7 bases each). The sequence came from an adult with an advanced solid tumor such as melanoma, head and neck, liver or kidney cancer. Source: CD4+ or CD8+ T cells sorted from blood, taken in a trial of the OX40 agonist ivuxolimab. The CDR3 protein is CASSLAQGGGPPDTQYF. CDR3 DNA sequence: TGTGCCAGCAGCTTGGCCCAGGGGGGGGGCCCCCCAGATACGCAGTATTTT.